The 32 T cell receptor beta chains below all came from one sample that was sequenced in a study of blood T cell repertoires in COVID-19 (TCRdb year 2020). The library was made by the immunoSEQ multiplex PCR assay. TCRdb mirrors the immuneACCESS table, restricted to in-frame sequences. Some clones are absent from its copies; in checked studies, under half trace to an unresolved V gene, and the reason for the others is unknown. This sample gives 190,000 or so clones in total; about 83% of them show up just once. Of the sample, roughly 9.1% is held by the ten largest clones. Source material: PBMCs or T cells enriched from blood (not recorded which). The receptors come from a woman aged 25 to 45 who had recovered from COVID-19.

The J gene is TRBJ2-1, the V gene TRBV7-8; 10 nucleotides agree with TRBD2. The CDR3 is 19 residues long. The germline V gene encodes CDR1 SGHVS and CDR2 FQNEAQ. The trim removed 3 bases at V and 3 bases at J, leaving 14 bases unmatched. This CDR3 reads CASSLPGLATQEGYNEQFF. In DNA, the CDR3 is TGTGCCAGCAGCTTGCCGGGACTAGCGACCCAAGAGGGCTACAATGAGCAGTTCTTC.

The chain is built from TRBV5-4 and TRBJ2-1; 10 bases match TRBD1. J lost 4 bases, V lost 7 bases, and 23 bases had no gene match. CDR1 is SGHNT and CDR2 is YYREEE in the germline V gene (reference sequence). This CDR3 comprises 20 residues. CDR3 in DNA: TGTGCCAGCGGCCGGGACAGGGGACATTTTCCCGATTATTTTTACAATGAGCAGTTCTTC. Residues: CASGRDRGHFPDYFYNEQFF.

This rearrangement joins TRBV2 to TRBJ2-3; tentative D call: TRBD2 (6 bases). The CDR3 runs 18 residues. Germline CDR1 SNHLY, CDR2 FYNNEI. With 2 bases removed from V and 0 bases from J, the gap between germline ends came to 18 bases. This CDR3 reads CASSETGLTAYSTDTQYF. The DNA of the CDR3 is TGTGCCAGCAGTGAAACGGGACTGACAGCGTATAGCACAGATACGCAGTATTTT.

V gene TRBV2 combines with J gene TRBJ1-3, with D unclear. The V gene's germline CDR1 is SNHLY and CDR2 FYNNEI. This CDR3 is 13 amino acids long. Trimming removed 4 bases at V and 4 bases at J, with 8 bases between. The CDR3 bases are TGTGCCAGCAGTGTCACGAGGGGAAACACCATATATTTT. This codes for CASSVTRGNTIYF.

The genes are TRBV5-6 and TRBJ1-3; 9 nucleotides align to TRBD1. The CDR3 covers 15 residues. In germline, CDR1 is SGHDT, CDR2 YYEEEE. V lost 5 bases to trimming and J lost 3 bases; unmatched junction nucleotides: 6. The CDR3: CASSRDRVGGNTIYF. The CDR3 coding sequence is TGTGCCAGCAGTCGGGACAGGGTGGGTGGAAACACCATATATTTT.

The chain carries TRBV2 and TRBJ2-7; TRBD2 matches at 12 bases. V was pared by 0 bases and J by 3 bases, with 3 bases of the junction left unmatched. CDR1 is SNHLY, CDR2 FYNNEI, per germline. This CDR3 region has 16 residues. CDR3 protein: CASSEAWTSGIYEQYF. Written as DNA, the CDR3 is TGTGCCAGCAGTGAAGCTTGGACTAGCGGGATCTACGAGCAGTACTTC.

This clone has only one observation. This chain uses TRBV27 with TRBJ1-5; D is undetermined. Germline assignment: CDR1 MNHEY and CDR2 SMNVEV (reference sequence). The CDR3 has 12 amino acids. The V end was cut by 11 bases, the J end by 4 bases, with 12 bases between. CDR3 in DNA: TGTGCCCCGGTGATATGTAATCAGCCCCAGCATTTT. It encodes CAPVICNQPQHF.

The chain combines TRBV5-1 with TRBJ2-5; 11 bases align to TRBD1. The CDR3 has 15 residues. Germline V gives CDR1 SGHRS, CDR2 YFSETQ. V lost 4 bases to trimming and J lost 2 bases; unmatched junction nucleotides: 4. CDR3 coding DNA: TGCGCCAGCAGCATCGGGGACAGGGGGCAAGAGACCCAGTACTTC. This sequence encodes CASSIGDRGQETQYF.

This clone was recorded only once. This chain uses TRBV7-9 with TRBJ2-5, with D maybe TRBD2 (6 bases). This CDR3 contains 17 residues. Germline CDR1 SEHNR, CDR2 FQNEAQ (reference sequence). Trimming left V 0 bases short and J 7 bases short, with 21 bases between. CDR3 loop: CASSLAVDTGLFGTQYF. In DNA form, the CDR3 reads TGTGCCAGCAGCTTAGCAGTCGATACGGGACTTTTTGGGACCCAGTACTTC.

The V and J genes are TRBV6-5 and TRBJ1-5, with D unresolved. This CDR3 region has 13 residues. Trimming cost V 7 bases and J 4 bases, with 11 bases left between them. The germline gives CDR1 MNHEY, CDR2 SVGAGI. This CDR3 reads CASIWSGNQPQHF. CDR3 in DNA: TGTGCCAGCATCTGGTCCGGGAATCAGCCCCAGCATTTT.

This sequence joins TRBV9 and TRBJ1-1; D possibly corresponds to TRBD1 (6 bases). The CDR3 is 14 residues long. Deletions cut 1 base from V and 3 bases from J, with 10 bases between. The V gene's germline CDR1 is SGDLS and CDR2 YYNGEE. CDR3 region: CASSVRGGDTEAFF. In nucleotides, the CDR3 is TGTGCCAGCAGCGTAAGAGGGGGAGACACTGAAGCTTTCTTT.

In DNA form, the CDR3 reads TGTGCCAGCAGCAGCGTTCAATCGTACAGGGCGGAATGGAACACTGAAGCTTTCTTT. Its protein product is CASSSVQSYRAEWNTEAFF. The chain carries TRBV5-4 and TRBJ1-1; D may be TRBD1 (6 bases). Per germline, CDR1 SGHNT and CDR2 YYREEE (reference sequence). Trimming took off 4 bases at V and 1 base at J, with 26 bases between the two ends. This CDR3 is 19 amino acids long.

In DNA, the CDR3 is TGTGCCAGCAGCTTAGCGGCGGGGCAGAACTACGAGCAGTACTTC. It encodes CASSLAAGQNYEQYF. V usage is TRBV7-8 and J usage is TRBJ2-7, with D tentatively TRBD2 (6 bases). Germline CDR1 reads SGHVS; CDR2 reads FQNEAQ. Trimming removed 0 bases at V and 3 bases at J, with 12 bases between. The CDR3 has 15 residues.

This chain links TRBV11-2 with TRBJ1-5; TRBD1 agrees at 8 bases. V lost 2 bases and J lost 7; bases outside the gene matches: 4. In germline, CDR1 is SGHAT, CDR2 FQNNGV. CDR3 length: 14 amino acids. The CDR3 DNA reads as TGTGCCAGCAGCTTAACAGGGGGAAGACAGCCCCAGCATTTT. As protein: CASSLTGGRQPQHF. The variable domain in full, with the rest retrieved from reference TRBV11-2 and TRBJ1-5, is EAGVAQSPRYKIIEKRQSVAFWCNPISGHATLYWYQQILGQGPKLLIQFQNNGVVDDSQLPKDRFSAERLKGVDSTLKIQPAKLEDSAVYLCASSLTGGRQPQHFGDGTRLSIL.

The chain links TRBV6-5 to TRBJ1-1; tentatively, D is TRBD1 (5 bases). The CDR3 extends over 15 amino acids. The V gene's germline CDR1 is MNHEY and CDR2 SVGAGI. V lost 11 bases, J lost 1 base, and 20 bases lay in between. The CDR3, as DNA: TGTGCCTCCCAAATCTCCGCGGGGGAGAACACTGAAGCTTTCTTT. Translating gives CASQISAGENTEAFF.

DNA for the CDR3: TGCGCCAGCAGTGAGGGTAGCGGGAGCTCGGCAGATACGCAGTATTTT. This sequence encodes CASSEGSGSSADTQYF. This chain connects TRBV10-1 to TRBJ2-3; 9 bases match TRBD2. The germline V gene encodes CDR1 WNHNN and CDR2 SYGVQD (reference sequence). Unmatched junction bases numbered 7, after V lost 2 bases and J lost 4 bases. This CDR3 contains 16 residues.

The chain uses TRBV2 and TRBJ2-3; a possible D gene is TRBD1 (6 bases). Germline CDR1 and CDR2: SNHLY and FYNNEI. This CDR3 contains 14 residues. Trimming shortened V by 6 bases and J by 6 bases, and 16 bases separated the two germline ends. As DNA, the CDR3 is TGTGCCAGCAGGCAGGGGCCTTCTGGCGATACGCAGTATTTT. As protein: CASRQGPSGDTQYF.

This chain joins TRBV10-3 and TRBJ2-3, with 7 bases fitting TRBD2. The junction had 9 bases not matched to a gene; V was cut back by 0 bases and J by 6 bases. Per the germline V gene, CDR1 is ENHRY and CDR2 is SYGVKD. The CDR3 loop spans 16 amino acids. The CDR3 loop is CAISESNAGAGDTQYF. CDR3 in DNA: TGTGCCATCAGTGAGTCAAACGCGGGAGCGGGGGATACGCAGTATTTT.

This clone was counted between two and nine times. This chain joins TRBV7-6 and TRBJ1-1; 8 bases are a match to TRBD1. Trimming at V came to 5 bases and at J to 4 bases, leaving 9 bases not matched to a gene. Germline V CDR1 and CDR2: SGHVS, FNYEAQ. This CDR3 contains 15 residues. DNA for the CDR3: TGTGCCAGCAGCCAGACGCAGGGGGCGGTCACTGAAGCTTTCTTT. Its translation is CASSQTQGAVTEAFF.

J is TRBJ1-1 and V is TRBV25-1; TRBD1 matches at 9 bases. V was clipped by 6 bases and J by 1 base; unmatched bases: 6. Germline CDR1 is MGHDK and CDR2 is SYGVNS. This CDR3 is 15 amino acids long. Here the CDR3 DNA reads TGTGCCAGCAGGACACAGGGGGCATGGAACACTGAAGCTTTCTTT. It encodes CASRTQGAWNTEAFF.

The rearrangement joins TRBV10-3 to TRBJ2-1; D is unresolved. The CDR3 consists of 16 residues. The germline V and J ends were trimmed by 10 bases and 0 bases, with 19 bases remaining between them. Germline assignment: CDR1 ENHRY and CDR2 SYGVKD. The CDR3 region has the DNA TGTGCCAACTCTCTTCGCTGGGCTCCCTCCTACAATGAGCAGTTCTTC. It is translated as CANSLRWAPSYNEQFF.

The chain combines TRBV5-1 with TRBJ2-3; 10 bases fit TRBD2. The trim removed 4 bases at V and 0 bases at J, leaving 5 bases unmatched. The length of the CDR3 is 16 residues. Germline V gene lookup returns CDR1 SGHRS and CDR2 YFSETQ. The CDR3: CASSLGGLASTDTQYF. In DNA form, the CDR3 reads TGCGCCAGCAGCCTGGGGGGACTAGCGAGCACAGATACGCAGTATTTT.

The chain couples TRBV13 to TRBJ2-1; 11 positions agree with TRBD1. This CDR3 is 15 amino acids long. Germline CDR1 and CDR2: PRHDT and FYEKMQ (reference sequence). Trimming at V came to 4 bases and at J to 4 bases, leaving 3 bases not matched to a gene. This CDR3 reads CASSSDRGPYNEQFF. The CDR3 bases are TGTGCCAGCAGCTCGGACAGGGGGCCTTACAATGAGCAGTTCTTC. The complete variable domain, with remaining parts taken from reference TRBV13 and TRBJ2-1, reads AAGVIQSPRHLIKEKRETATLKCYPIPRHDTVYWYQQGPGQDPQFLISFYEKMQSDKGSIPDRFSAQQFSDYHSELNMSSLELGDSALYFCASSSDRGPYNEQFFGPGTRLTVL.

The chain is built from TRBV5-1 and TRBJ2-7; 11 positions agree with TRBD2. Germline V gene sequence: CDR1 SGHRS, CDR2 YFSETQ. This CDR3 has 15 amino acids. V lost 3 bases, J lost 2 bases, and 4 bases stayed unmatched. The CDR3 reads CASSSGLAVTYEQYF. The CDR3 DNA reads TGCGCCAGCAGCTCGGGACTAGCGGTGACCTACGAGCAGTACTTC. The variable domain in full, with the rest retrieved from reference TRBV5-1 and TRBJ2-7, is KAGVTQTPRYLIKTRGQQVTLSCSPISGHRSVSWYQQTPGQGLQFLFEYFSETQRNKGNFPGRFSGRQFSNSRSEMNVSTLELGDSALYLCASSSGLAVTYEQYFGPGTRLTVT.

The chain recombines TRBV5-4 with TRBJ2-7; tentative D call: TRBD1 (5 bases). CDR1 SGHNT and CDR2 YYREEE come from the germline V gene (reference sequence). V was pared by 5 bases and J by 3 bases, with 18 bases between. This CDR3 has 15 amino acids. The chain's CDR3 is CASRLPTAYSYEQYF. The CDR3, as DNA: TGTGCCAGCAGATTACCGACAGCCTATAGCTACGAGCAGTACTTC.

The rearrangement uses TRBV18 and TRBJ2-7; a possible D gene is TRBD1 (6 bases). V lost 3 bases and J 4 bases, leaving 13 bases between the germline ends. Germline V gene sequence: CDR1 KGHSH, CDR2 LQKENI. The CDR3 contains 14 residues. This chain's CDR3 is CASSPGTRDYEQYF. In nucleotides, the CDR3 is TGTGCCAGCTCACCGGGGACAAGGGATTACGAGCAGTACTTC.

V and J are TRBV5-6 and TRBJ2-5; D uncertain. Germline V gives CDR1 SGHDT, CDR2 YYEEEE. Trimming cost V 0 bases and J 5 bases, with 11 bases left between them. The CDR3 sequence is 14 residues long. The DNA of the CDR3 is TGTGCCAGCAGCTTGGAAGTGTTACGGGAGACCCAGTACTTC. It specifies CASSLEVLRETQYF.

The rearrangement links TRBV6-5 to TRBJ1-4; TRBD1 might be the D (6 bases). V was pared by 5 bases and J by 7 bases, with 14 bases between. Germline CDR1 MNHEY, CDR2 SVGAGI. The CDR3 spans 14 residues. CDR3 nucleotide sequence: TGTGCCAGCAGTCTAACGGTACAGGGTGAAAAACTGTTTTTT. Amino acids: CASSLTVQGEKLFF.

This clone occurred once. Here the CDR3 reads CASSLQGTSGNTIYF. CDR3 nucleotides: TGTGCCAGCAGCTTGCAGGGTACCTCTGGAAACACCATATATTTT. The chain uses TRBV5-4 and TRBJ1-3; a possible D gene is TRBD1 (5 bases). Germline assignment: CDR1 SGHNT and CDR2 YYREEE (reference sequence). Trimming cost V 1 base and J 0 bases, with 8 bases left between them. The CDR3 is made up of 15 amino acids.

J is TRBJ2-7 and V is TRBV11-2; the D is unclear. The CDR3 consists of 15 residues. The V gene's germline CDR1 is SGHAT and CDR2 FQNNGV. Trimming removed 1 base at V and 8 bases at J, with 18 bases between. The CDR3 region has the DNA TGTGCCAGCAGCTTAGTTGGGTCGACAACGACCCAGCAGTACTTC. Translating gives CASSLVGSTTTQQYF. Together with reference TRBV11-2 and TRBJ2-7, the CDR3 gives the full variable domain: EAGVAQSPRYKIIEKRQSVAFWCNPISGHATLYWYQQILGQGPKLLIQFQNNGVVDDSQLPKDRFSAERLKGVDSTLKIQPAKLEDSAVYLCASSLVGSTTTQQYFGPGTRLTVT.

The chain carries TRBV7-9 and TRBJ2-6; D uncertain. Germline CDR1 SEHNR, CDR2 FQNEAQ (reference sequence). V was trimmed by 5 bases and J by 3 bases, leaving 14 bases between them. CDR3 length: 16 residues. CDR3 residues: CASSPAPGYGANVLTF. As DNA, the CDR3 is TGTGCCAGCAGCCCAGCCCCCGGGTATGGGGCCAACGTCCTGACTTTC.

The chain recombines TRBV7-2 with TRBJ2-7, with TRBD2 matching over 11 bases. Germline-derived CDR1 and CDR2 are SGHTA and FQGNSA. The V and J ends lost 5 bases and 7 bases, in that order; junction bases with no gene match: 10. The CDR3 length is 15 residues. CDR3 residues: CASSPGTSGGGEQYF. CDR3 nucleotides: TGTGCCAGCAGCCCCGGGACTAGCGGAGGGGGGGAGCAGTACTTC. The variable domain in full, with the rest retrieved from reference TRBV7-2 and TRBJ2-7, is GAGVSQSPSNKVTEKGKDVELRCDPISGHTALYWYRQSLGQGLEFLIYFQGNSAPDKSGLPSDRFSAERTGGSVSTLTIQRTQQEDSAVYLCASSPGTSGGGEQYFGPGTRLTVT.